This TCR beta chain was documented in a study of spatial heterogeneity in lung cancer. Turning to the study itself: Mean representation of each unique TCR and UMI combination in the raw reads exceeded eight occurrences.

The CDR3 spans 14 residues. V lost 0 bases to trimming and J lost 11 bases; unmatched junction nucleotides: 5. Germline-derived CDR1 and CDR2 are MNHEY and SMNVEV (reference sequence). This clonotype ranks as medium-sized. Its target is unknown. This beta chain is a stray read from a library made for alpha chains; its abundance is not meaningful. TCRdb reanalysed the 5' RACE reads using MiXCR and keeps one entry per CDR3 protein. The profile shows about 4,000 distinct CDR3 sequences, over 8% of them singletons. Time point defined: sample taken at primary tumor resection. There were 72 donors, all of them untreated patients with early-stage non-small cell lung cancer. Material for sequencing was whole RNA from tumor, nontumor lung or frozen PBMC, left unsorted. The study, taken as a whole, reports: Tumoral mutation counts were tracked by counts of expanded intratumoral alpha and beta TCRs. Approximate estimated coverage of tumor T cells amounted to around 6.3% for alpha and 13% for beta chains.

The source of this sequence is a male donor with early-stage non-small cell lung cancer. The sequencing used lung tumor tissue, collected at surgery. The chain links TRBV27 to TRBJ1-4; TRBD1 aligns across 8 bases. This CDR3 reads CASSLSTGTGKLFF. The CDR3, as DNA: TGTGCCAGCAGTTTATCAACCGGGACAGGCAAACTGTTTTTT.